These T cell receptor beta chains were read from a single sample in a study of cytomegalovirus exposure and HLA in healthy donors. Method: immunoSEQ multiplex PCR; TCRdb's copy keeps in-frame clones and lacks some. The sample lists approximately 140,000 clones; under 70% were seen once. The specimen was PBMCs. All receptors derive from a woman aged 55-69 years in good health and CMV-seronegative. Each CDR3 is given with its conserved first and last residue. D genes are given only for firm matches. Clone size is stated in some rows and not others, as once, few, many or a class when expanded.

few | TRBJ1-1 | TRBV9 | - | TGTGCCAGCAGCGGACGACAGGCCCTCGGACTGAACACTGAAGCTTTCTTT | CASSGRQALGLNTEAFF
- | TRBJ2-7 | TRBV19 | TRBD1 | TGTGCCAGTAGCAACGACAGGGTTATCTTCGGGGAGCAGTACTTC | CASSNDRVIFGEQYF
- | TRBJ1-4 | TRBV5-1 | - | TGCGCCAGCAGCCCGGACCGAGGGGGTAGGGAAAAACTGTTTTTT | CASSPDRGGREKLFF
- | TRBJ2-1 | TRBV7-3 | - | TGTGCCAGCAGCTTAGGCGGTTCCCGCTACAATGAGCAGTTCTTC | CASSLGGSRYNEQFF
- | TRBJ1-5 | TRBV11-2 | - | TGTGCCAGCAGCTTAGGGGCAGGGGAGGGTCAGCCCCAGCATTTT | CASSLGAGEGQPQHF
few | TRBJ2-7 | TRBV10-3 | - | TGTGCCAGCAGGGGTAGCGGTAACTCCTACGAGCAGTACTTC | CASRGSGNSYEQYF
- | TRBJ2-3 | TRBV28 | - | TGTGCCAGCAGTCTTTCGACAGATACGCAGTATTTT | CASSLSTDTQYF
- | TRBJ2-7 | TRBV4-3 | - | TGCGCCAGCAGCCAAGGTCGCCAGGGAGGCTACGAGCAGTACTTC | CASSQGRQGGYEQYF
few | TRBJ2-7 | TRBV5-1 | - | TGCGCCAGCAGCTTGTTGGGGGGAAGCTCCTACGAGCAGTACTTC | CASSLLGGSSYEQYF
- | TRBJ1-3 | TRBV14 | - | TGTGCCAGCAGCCTTGGAGGGGCCTCTGGAAACACCATATATTTT | CASSLGGASGNTIYF
- | TRBJ1-5 | TRBV7-9 | TRBD1 | TGTGCCAGCAGCCTAGGGACAGTTAGCAATCAGCCCCAGCATTTT | CASSLGTVSNQPQHF
once | TRBJ1-5 | TRBV5-1 | TRBD1 | TGCGCCAGCAGCTTGGACGGACAGGGGGTCGGGCCCCAGCATTTT | CASSLDGQGVGPQHF
- | TRBJ2-3 | TRBV7-2 | - | TGTGCCAGCAGCCCCCAAACGGGATACACAGATACGCAGTATTTT | CASSPQTGYTDTQYF
few | TRBJ1-2 | TRBV19 | - | TGTGCCAGTAGTATCTCATTGGCAGGCTACACCTTC | CASSISLAGYTF
- | TRBJ2-7 | TRBV12-1 | - | TGTGCCAGCAGCTGTGGACTAGCGGGAGCGGGCTACGAGCAGTACTTC | CASSCGLAGAGYEQYF
- | TRBJ1-2 | TRBV10-3 | TRBD1 | TGTGCCATCAGCGACGGGACAGGGGGCATCTATGGCTACACCTTC | CAISDGTGGIYGYTF
- | TRBJ2-1 | TRBV7-9 | - | TGTGCCAGCAGCGCCGGACTAATGAATGAGCAGTTCTTC | CASSAGLMNEQFF
- | TRBJ1-1 | TRBV19 | TRBD1 | TGTGCCAGTATGCCGGGACAGGGCATGAACACTGAAGCTTTCTTT | CASMPGQGMNTEAFF
- | TRBJ1-1 | TRBV5-1 | - | TGCGCCAGCAGCTTCGGGATCATGAACACTGAAGCTTTCTTT | CASSFGIMNTEAFF
- | TRBJ1-2 | TRBV5-1 | - | TGCGCCAGCAGCCACACGACAGAAAGCAACTATGGCTACACCTTC | CASSHTTESNYGYTF
- | TRBJ2-7 | TRBV7-2 | TRBD2 | TGTGCCAGCAGCTTAGTAGGCGGAGCGGGAGGTTACGAGCAGTACTTC | CASSLVGGAGGYEQYF
- | TRBJ2-7 | TRBV6-4 | - | TGTGCCAGCAGTGTAGGTCCAGGGGACTCCTACGAGCAGTACTTC | CASSVGPGDSYEQYF
once | TRBJ2-7 | TRBV7-2 | TRBD2 | TGTGCCAGCAGCCGAACTAGCGGGAGTTACGAGCAGTACTTC | CASSRTSGSYEQYF
- | TRBJ2-3 | TRBV29-1 | TRBD2 | TGCAGCGTTGAAGGGCTTAGCGGGCGTAAGGGCGATACGCAGTATTTT | CSVEGLSGRKGDTQYF
once | TRBJ1-5 | TRBV7-8 | - | TGTGCCAGCAGCTTAGGGGGCTACAATCAGCCCCAGCATTTT | CASSLGGYNQPQHF
- | TRBJ2-2 | TRBV11-1 | - | TGTGCCAGCAGCCTCAGACGAGTCGCAGGGGCCGGGGAGCTGTTTTTT | CASSLRRVAGAGELFF
- | TRBJ2-1 | TRBV5-1 | TRBD2 | TGCGCCAGCAGCTTGGAGCTAGCGGGAGCCCCCCGGGAGCAGTTCTTC | CASSLELAGAPREQFF
- | TRBJ2-1 | TRBV7-9 | - | TGTGCCAGCAGCTTAGATCCCCTGTGGGGAGACTACAATGAGCAGTTCTTC | CASSLDPLWGDYNEQFF
- | TRBJ1-2 | TRBV7-2 | - | TGTGCCAGCAGCTTAGACCCAGGGTATGGCTACACCTTC | CASSLDPGYGYTF
- | TRBJ2-5 | TRBV7-2 | - | TGTGCCAGCAGCTTGAATCACAGGGGGGGCGAGACCCAGTACTTC | CASSLNHRGGETQYF
once | TRBJ2-2 | TRBV19 | TRBD2 | TGTGCCAGTAGTACCGTGACTAGCTATGCCGGGGAGCTGTTTTTT | CASSTVTSYAGELFF
once | TRBJ1-5 | TRBV7-2 | - | TGTGCCAGCAGCTTAGGCAGGGGAAACAATCAGCCCCAGCATTTT | CASSLGRGNNQPQHF
- | TRBJ2-5 | TRBV5-1 | TRBD2 | TGCGCCAGCAGCTTGTCGGGGGGTTGGGAGACCCAGTACTTC | CASSLSGGWETQYF
- | TRBJ1-2 | TRBV5-4 | - | TGTGCCAGCAGCCTAGGACAACCCTATGGCTACACCTTC | CASSLGQPYGYTF
- | TRBJ1-1 | TRBV2 | TRBD1 | TGTGCCAGCAATCATCGGACAGGACCCACTGAAGCTTTCTTT | CASNHRTGPTEAFF
- | TRBJ1-5 | TRBV2 | - | TGTGCCAGCGGAGGGGAAGAGGGGCCCCGTTTGGGGCCCCAGCATTTT | CASGGEEGPRLGPQHF
- | TRBJ1-1 | TRBV27 | - | TGTGCCAGCAGTCCCCGGGGAGGGGCCGGTTGGAACACTGAAGCTTTCTTT | CASSPRGGAGWNTEAFF
few | TRBJ2-2 | TRBV6-5 | - | TGTGCCAGCAGTTACTCGGCAGGCACCGGGGAGCTGTTTTTT | CASSYSAGTGELFF